This T cell receptor (beta chain) was sequenced during a study of T cell responses to AZD1222 COVID-19 vaccine. On the study more broadly: Recipients boosted at about 4 weeks or about 12 weeks are pooled. Study-level results: All repertoire sampling was performed exclusively after the peak T cell response. Most donors were white British, females outnumbered males, and clonal diversity was possibly underestimated.

Using immunoSEQ multiplex PCR, the repertoire was profiled, and TCRdb retains in-frame clones only, with some absent. The sample consists of about 76,000 clones, 90% of them appearing once. In the case of this clone: Its cognate antigen is unknown.

The V and J ends lost 2 bases and 0 bases respectively, with 11 bases between them. Germline CDR1 and CDR2: SGHAT and FQNNGV. The CDR3 is 15 amino acids. The source was peripheral blood, collected on day 0 of AZD1222 vaccination. The chain carries TRBV11-2 and TRBJ2-7; the D gene could be TRBD1 or TRBD2 (6 bases each). This receptor was obtained from an adult in good health. As DNA, the CDR3 is TGTGCCAGCAGCTTATACGGGGGCGACTCCTACGAGCAGTACTTC. This codes for CASSLYGGDSYEQYF. Drawing the rest from reference TRBV11-2 and TRBJ2-7, the complete variable domain is EAGVAQSPRYKIIEKRQSVAFWCNPISGHATLYWYQQILGQGPKLLIQFQNNGVVDDSQLPKDRFSAERLKGVDSTLKIQPAKLEDSAVYLCASSLYGGDSYEQYFGPGTRLTVT.